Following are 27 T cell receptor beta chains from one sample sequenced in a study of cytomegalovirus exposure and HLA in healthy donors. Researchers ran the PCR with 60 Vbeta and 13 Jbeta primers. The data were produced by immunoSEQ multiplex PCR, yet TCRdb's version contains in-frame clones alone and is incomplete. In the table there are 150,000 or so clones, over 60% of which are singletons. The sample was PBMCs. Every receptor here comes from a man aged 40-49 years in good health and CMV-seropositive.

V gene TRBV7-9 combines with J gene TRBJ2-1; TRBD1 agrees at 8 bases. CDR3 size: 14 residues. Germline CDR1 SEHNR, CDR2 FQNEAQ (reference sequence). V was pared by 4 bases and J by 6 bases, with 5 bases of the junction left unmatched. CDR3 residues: CASSSDREINEQFF. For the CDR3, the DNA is TGTGCCAGCAGCTCGGACAGGGAGATCAATGAGCAGTTCTTC.

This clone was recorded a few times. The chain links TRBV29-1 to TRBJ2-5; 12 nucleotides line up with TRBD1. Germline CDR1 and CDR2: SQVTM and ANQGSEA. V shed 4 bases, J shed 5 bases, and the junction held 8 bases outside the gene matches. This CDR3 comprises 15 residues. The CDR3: CSVGRGQGARETQYF. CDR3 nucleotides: TGCAGCGTTGGAAGGGGACAGGGGGCGCGGGAGACCCAGTACTTC.

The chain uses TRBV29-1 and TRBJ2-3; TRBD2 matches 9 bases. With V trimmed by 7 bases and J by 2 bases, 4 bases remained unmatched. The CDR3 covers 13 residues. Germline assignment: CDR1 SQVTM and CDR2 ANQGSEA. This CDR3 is CSAAGGPTDTQYF. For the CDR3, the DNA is TGCAGCGCCGCGGGAGGGCCCACAGATACGCAGTATTTT.

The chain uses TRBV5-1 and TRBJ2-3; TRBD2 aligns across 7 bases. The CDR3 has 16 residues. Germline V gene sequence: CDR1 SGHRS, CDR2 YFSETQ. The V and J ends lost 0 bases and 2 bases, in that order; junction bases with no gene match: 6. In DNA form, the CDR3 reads TGCGCCAGCAGCTTGGTGGCGGGGGACCCCACAGATACGCAGTATTTT. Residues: CASSLVAGDPTDTQYF.

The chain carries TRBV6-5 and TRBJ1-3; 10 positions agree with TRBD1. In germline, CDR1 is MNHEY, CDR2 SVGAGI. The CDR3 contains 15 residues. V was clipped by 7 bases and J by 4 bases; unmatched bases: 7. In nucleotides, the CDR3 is TGTGCCAGCACACGACAGGGGGCTGGGGGAAACACCATATATTTT. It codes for CASTRQGAGGNTIYF.

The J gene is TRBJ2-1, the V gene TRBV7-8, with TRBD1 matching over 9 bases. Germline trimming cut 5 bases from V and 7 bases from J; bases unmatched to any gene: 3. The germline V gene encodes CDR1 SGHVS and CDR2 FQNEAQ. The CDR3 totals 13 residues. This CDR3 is CASSGQGWNEQFF. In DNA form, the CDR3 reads TGTGCCAGCAGCGGACAGGGGTGGAATGAGCAGTTCTTC.

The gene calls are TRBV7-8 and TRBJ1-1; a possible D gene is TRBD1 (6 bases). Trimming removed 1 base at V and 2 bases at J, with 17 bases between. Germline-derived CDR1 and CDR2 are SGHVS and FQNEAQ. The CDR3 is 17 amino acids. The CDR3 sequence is CASSLGLFRGPNTEAFF. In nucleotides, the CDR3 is TGTGCCAGCAGCTTAGGGCTATTCAGGGGACCAAACACTGAAGCTTTCTTT.

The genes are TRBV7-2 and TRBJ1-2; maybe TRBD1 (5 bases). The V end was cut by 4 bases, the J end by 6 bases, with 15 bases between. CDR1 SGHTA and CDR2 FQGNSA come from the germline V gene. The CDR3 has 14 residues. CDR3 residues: CASSYRQGGDGYTF. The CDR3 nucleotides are TGTGCCAGCAGCTACCGCCAGGGTGGGGATGGCTACACCTTC.

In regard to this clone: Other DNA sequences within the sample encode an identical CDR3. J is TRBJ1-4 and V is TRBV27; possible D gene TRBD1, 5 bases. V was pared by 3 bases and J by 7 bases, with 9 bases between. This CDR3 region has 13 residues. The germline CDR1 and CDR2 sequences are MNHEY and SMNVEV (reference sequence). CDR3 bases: TGTGCCAGCAGTTTGATAGGGGTTGAAAAACTGTTTTTT. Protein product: CASSLIGVEKLFF.

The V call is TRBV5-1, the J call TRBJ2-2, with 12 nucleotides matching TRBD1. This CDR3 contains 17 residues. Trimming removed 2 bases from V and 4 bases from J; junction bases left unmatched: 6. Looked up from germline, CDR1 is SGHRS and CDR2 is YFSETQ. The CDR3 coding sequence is TGCGCCAGCAGCTTCAATTCGGGACAGGGGGCCACCGGGGAGCTGTTTTTT. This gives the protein CASSFNSGQGATGELFF.

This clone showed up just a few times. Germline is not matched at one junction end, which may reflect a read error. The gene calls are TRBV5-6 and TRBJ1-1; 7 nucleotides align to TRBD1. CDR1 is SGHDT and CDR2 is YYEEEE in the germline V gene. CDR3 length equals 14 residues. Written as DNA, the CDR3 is TGTGCCAGCGGAAACAGGGGCTGGAACTCTGAAGCTTTCTTT. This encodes CASGNRGWNSEAFF.

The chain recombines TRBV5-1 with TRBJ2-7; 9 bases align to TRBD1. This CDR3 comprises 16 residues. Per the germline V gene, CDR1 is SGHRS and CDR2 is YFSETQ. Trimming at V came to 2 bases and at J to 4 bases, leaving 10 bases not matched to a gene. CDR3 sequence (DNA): TGCGCCAGCAGCTTTACCTACGGGACAGGGCTATACGAGCAGTACTTC. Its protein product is CASSFTYGTGLYEQYF. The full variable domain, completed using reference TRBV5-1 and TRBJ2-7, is KAGVTQTPRYLIKTRGQQVTLSCSPISGHRSVSWYQQTPGQGLQFLFEYFSETQRNKGNFPGRFSGRQFSNSRSEMNVSTLELGDSALYLCASSFTYGTGLYEQYFGPGTRLTVT.

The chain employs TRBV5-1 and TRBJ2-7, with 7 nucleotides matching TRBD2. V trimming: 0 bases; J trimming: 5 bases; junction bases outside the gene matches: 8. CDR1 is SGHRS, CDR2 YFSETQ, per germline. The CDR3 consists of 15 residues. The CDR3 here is CASSLGGSISHEQYF. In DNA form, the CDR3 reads TGCGCCAGCAGCTTGGGCGGGAGTATTTCTCACGAGCAGTACTTC.

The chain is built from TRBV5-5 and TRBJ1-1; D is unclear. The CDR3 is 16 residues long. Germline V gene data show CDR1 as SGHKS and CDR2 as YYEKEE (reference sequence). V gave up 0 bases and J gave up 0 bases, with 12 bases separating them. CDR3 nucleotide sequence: TGTGCCAGCAGCTTGGGGGCCGGTCAAGTGAACACTGAAGCTTTCTTT. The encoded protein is CASSLGAGQVNTEAFF.

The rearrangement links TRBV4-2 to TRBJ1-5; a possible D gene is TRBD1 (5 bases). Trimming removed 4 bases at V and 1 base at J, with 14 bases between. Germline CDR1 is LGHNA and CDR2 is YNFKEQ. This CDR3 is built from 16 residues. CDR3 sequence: CASSPSLGESNQPQHF. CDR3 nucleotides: TGTGCCAGCAGCCCTTCCCTAGGGGAAAGCAATCAGCCCCAGCATTTT.

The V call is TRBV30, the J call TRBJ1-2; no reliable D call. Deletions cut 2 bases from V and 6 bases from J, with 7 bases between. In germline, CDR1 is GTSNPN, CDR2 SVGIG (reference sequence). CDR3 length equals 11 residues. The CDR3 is CAWSRRDGYTF. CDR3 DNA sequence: TGTGCCTGGAGTAGGAGGGATGGCTACACCTTC.

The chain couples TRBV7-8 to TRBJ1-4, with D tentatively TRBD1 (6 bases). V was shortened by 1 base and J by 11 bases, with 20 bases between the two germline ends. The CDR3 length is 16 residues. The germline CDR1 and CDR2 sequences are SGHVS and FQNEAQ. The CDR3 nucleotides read TGTGCCAGCAGCTTAGGGGCACAGGGTAGCTGGGAGAAACTGTTTTTT. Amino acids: CASSLGAQGSWEKLFF.

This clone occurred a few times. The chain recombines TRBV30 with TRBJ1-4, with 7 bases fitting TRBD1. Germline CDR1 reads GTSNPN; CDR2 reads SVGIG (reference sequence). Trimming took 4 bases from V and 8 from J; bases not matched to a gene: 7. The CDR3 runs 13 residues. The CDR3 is CAWKNRGWEKLFF. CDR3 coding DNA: TGTGCCTGGAAGAACAGGGGTTGGGAAAAACTGTTTTTT.

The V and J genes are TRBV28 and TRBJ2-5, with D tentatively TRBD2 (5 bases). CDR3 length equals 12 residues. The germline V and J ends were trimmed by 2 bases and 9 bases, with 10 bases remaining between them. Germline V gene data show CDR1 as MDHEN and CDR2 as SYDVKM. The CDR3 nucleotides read TGTGCCAGCAGTTTACCAGTGGGAGCCCAGTACTTC. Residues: CASSLPVGAQYF. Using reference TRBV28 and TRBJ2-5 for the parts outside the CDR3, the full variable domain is DVKVTQSSRYLVKRTGEKVFLECVQDMDHENMFWYRQDPGLGLRLIYFSYDVKMKEKGDIPEGYSVSREKKERFSLILESASTNQTSMYLCASSLPVGAQYFGPGTRLLVL.

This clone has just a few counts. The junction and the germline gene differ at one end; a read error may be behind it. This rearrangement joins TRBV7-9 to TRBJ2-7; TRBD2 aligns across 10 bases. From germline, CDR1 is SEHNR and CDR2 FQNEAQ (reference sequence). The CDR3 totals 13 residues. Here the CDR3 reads CSSHLAGANEQYF. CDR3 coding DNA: TGTTCCAGCCATCTAGCGGGAGCCAACGAGCAGTACTTC.

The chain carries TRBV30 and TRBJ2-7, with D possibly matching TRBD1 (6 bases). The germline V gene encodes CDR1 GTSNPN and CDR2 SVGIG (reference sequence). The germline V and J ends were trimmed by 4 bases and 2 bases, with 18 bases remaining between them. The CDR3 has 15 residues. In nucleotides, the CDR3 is TGTGCCTGGAACGCCCGGACAGCCAACGCCTACGAGCAGTACTTC. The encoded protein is CAWNARTANAYEQYF.

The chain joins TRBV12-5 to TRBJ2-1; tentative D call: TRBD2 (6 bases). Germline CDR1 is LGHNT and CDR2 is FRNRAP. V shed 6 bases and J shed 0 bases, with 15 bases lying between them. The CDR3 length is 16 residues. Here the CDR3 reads CASGPGSRSSYNEQFF. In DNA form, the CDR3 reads TGTGCTAGTGGCCCCGGGAGCAGAAGCTCCTACAATGAGCAGTTCTTC. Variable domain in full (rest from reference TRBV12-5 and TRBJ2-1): DARVTQTPRHKVTEMGQEVTMRCQPILGHNTVFWYRQTMMQGLELLAYFRNRAPLDDSGMPKDRFSAEMPDATLATLKIQPSEPRDSAVYFCASGPGSRSSYNEQFFGPGTRLTVL.

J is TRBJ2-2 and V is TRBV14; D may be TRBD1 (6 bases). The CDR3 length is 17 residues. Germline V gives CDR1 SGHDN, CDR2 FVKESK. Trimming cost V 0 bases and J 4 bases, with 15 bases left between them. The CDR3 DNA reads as TGTGCCAGCAGCCAAGATCGGACAGTTCGTGGCACCGGGGAGCTGTTTTTT. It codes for CASSQDRTVRGTGELFF.

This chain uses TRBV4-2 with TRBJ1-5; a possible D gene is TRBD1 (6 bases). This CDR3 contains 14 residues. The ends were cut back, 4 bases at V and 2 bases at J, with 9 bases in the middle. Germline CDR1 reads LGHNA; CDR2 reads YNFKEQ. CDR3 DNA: TGTGCCAGCAGCCGGGGGCAGGGCAATCAGCCCCAGCATTTT. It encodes CASSRGQGNQPQHF.

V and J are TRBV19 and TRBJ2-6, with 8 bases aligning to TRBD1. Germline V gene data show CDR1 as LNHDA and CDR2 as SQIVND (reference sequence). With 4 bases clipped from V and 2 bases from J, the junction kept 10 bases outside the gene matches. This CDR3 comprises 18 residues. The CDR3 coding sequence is TGTGCCAGTAGTAGTAGACAGGGGCAAGGCCCTGGGGCCAACGTCCTGACTTTC. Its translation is CASSSRQGQGPGANVLTF.

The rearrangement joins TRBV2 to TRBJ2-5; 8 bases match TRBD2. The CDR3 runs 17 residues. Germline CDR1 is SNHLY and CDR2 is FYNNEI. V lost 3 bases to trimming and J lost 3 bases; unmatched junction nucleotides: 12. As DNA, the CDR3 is TGTGCCAGCAGTGACCCCCGGGGGGGTAGAGGAAAAGAGACCCAGTACTTC. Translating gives CASSDPRGGRGKETQYF. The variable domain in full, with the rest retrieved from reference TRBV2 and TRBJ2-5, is EPEVTQTPSHQVTQMGQEVILRCVPISNHLYFYWYRQILGQKVEFLVSFYNNEISEKSEIFDDQFSVERPDGSNFTLKIRSTKLEDSAMYFCASSDPRGGRGKETQYFGPGTRLLVL.

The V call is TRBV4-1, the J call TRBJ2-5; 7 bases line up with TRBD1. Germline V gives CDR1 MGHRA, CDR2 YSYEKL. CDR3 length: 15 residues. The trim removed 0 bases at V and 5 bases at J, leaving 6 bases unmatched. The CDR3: CASSQDKGGYETQYF. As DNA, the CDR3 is TGCGCCAGCAGCCAAGATAAAGGGGGCTATGAGACCCAGTACTTC.